The TCR beta chain under discussion was sequenced for a study of blood T cell repertoires in COVID-19. In germline, CDR1 is DFQATT, CDR2 SNEGSKA (reference sequence). The V end was cut by 3 bases, the J end by 6 bases, with 14 bases between. This CDR3 region has 13 residues. The data were produced by immunoSEQ multiplex PCR, yet TCRdb's version contains in-frame clones alone and is incomplete. The sample shows roughly 180,000 clones, 70% to 85% of them seen only once. This clonotype originated in a human donor in a cohort sampled during active COVID-19. Sequenced input: peripheral blood. The chain carries TRBV20-1 and TRBJ1-1; D call uncertain. The CDR3: CSASWRGVAEAFF. The CDR3 nucleotides read TGCAGTGCTAGTTGGCGAGGAGTTGCTGAAGCTTTCTTT.